The T cell receptor (beta chain) under discussion was sequenced for a study of blood T cell repertoires in COVID-19. Trimming cost V 5 bases and J 7 bases; bases outside gene matches: 10. This CDR3 contains 15 residues. Germline V gene lookup returns CDR1 SGHNT and CDR2 YENEEA. The table came from immunoSEQ multiplex PCR; TCRdb's copy has only in-frame clones and leaves some out. The profile covers about 360,000 clones, with 65% to 90% appearing a single time and around 7.4% taken by the ten largest. The sequence came from a woman aged 60 to 75 with COVID-19, enrolled during active disease. The sequencing input was peripheral blood. The V gene is TRBV11-3, the J gene TRBJ1-4, with 7 bases aligning to TRBD1. CDR3 amino acids: CASSLKTGVVEKLFF. CDR3 coding DNA: TGTGCCAGCAGCCTTAAAACAGGGGTCGTTGAAAAACTGTTTTTT.